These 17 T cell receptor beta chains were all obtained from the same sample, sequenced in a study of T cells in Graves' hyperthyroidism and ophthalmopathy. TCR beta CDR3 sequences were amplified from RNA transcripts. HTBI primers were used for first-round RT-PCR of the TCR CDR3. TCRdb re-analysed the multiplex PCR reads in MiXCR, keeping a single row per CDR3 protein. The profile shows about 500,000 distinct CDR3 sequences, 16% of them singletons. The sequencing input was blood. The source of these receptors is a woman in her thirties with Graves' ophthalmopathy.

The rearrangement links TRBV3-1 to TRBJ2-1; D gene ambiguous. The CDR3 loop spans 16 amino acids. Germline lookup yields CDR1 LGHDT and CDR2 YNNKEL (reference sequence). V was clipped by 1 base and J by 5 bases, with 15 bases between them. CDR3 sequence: CASSQASGVANNEQFF. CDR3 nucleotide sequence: TGTGCCAGCAGCCAAGCCTCGGGTGTTGCTAACAATGAGCAGTTCTTC.

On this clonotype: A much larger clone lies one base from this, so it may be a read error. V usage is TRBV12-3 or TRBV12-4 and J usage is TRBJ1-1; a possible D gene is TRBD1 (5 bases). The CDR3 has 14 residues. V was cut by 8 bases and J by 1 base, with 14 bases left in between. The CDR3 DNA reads TGTGCCAGCGGTCCGAATGGGGGGAACACTGAAGCTTTCTTT. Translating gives CASGPNGGNTEAFF.

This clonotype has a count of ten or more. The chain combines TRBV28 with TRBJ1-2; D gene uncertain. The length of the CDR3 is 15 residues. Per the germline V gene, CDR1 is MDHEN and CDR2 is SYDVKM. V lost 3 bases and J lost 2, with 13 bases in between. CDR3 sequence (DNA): TGTGCCAGCAGTTTCCACCATACCTCGAACTATGGCTACACCTTC. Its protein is CASSFHHTSNYGYTF.

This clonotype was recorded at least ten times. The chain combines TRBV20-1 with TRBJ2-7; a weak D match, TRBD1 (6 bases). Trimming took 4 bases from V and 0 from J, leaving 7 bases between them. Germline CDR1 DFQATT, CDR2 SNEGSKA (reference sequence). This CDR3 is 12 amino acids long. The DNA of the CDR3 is TGCAGTGCTATCAGGGGCTCCTACGAGCAGTACTTC. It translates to CSAIRGSYEQYF.

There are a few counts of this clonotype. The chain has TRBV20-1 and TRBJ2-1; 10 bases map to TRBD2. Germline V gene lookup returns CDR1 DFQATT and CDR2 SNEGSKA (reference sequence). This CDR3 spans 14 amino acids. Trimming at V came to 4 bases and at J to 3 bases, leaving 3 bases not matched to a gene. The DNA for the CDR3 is TGCAGTGCTATGAGCGGGAGGGGCTACAATGAGCAGTTCTTC. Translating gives CSAMSGRGYNEQFF.

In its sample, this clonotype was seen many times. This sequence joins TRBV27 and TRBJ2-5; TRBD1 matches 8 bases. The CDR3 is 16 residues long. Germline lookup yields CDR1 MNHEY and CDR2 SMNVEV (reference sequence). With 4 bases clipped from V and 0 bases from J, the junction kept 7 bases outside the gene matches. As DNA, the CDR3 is TGTGCCAGCAGTTCGACAGGGGCGCCCTACCAAGAGACCCAGTACTTC. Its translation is CASSSTGAPYQETQYF.

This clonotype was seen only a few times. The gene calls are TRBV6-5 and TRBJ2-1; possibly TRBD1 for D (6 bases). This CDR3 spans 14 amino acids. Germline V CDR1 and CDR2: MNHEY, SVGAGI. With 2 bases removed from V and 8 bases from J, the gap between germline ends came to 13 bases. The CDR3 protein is CASSYGGAGDEQFF. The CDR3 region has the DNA TGTGCCAGCAGTTACGGGGGCGCCGGCGATGAGCAGTTCTTC.

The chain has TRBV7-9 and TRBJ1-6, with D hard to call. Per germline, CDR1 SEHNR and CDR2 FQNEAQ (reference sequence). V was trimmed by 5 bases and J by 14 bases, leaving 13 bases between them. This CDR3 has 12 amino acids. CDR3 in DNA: TGTGCCAGCAGCCTCGCCGGTGAGGCCCTCCACTTT. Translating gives CASSLAGEALHF. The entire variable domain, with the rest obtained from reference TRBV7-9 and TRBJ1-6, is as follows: DTGVSQNPRHKITKRGQNVTFRCDPISEHNRLYWYRQTLGQGPEFLTYFQNEAQLEKSRLLSDRFSAERPKGSFSTLEIQRTEQGDSAMYLCASSLAGEALHFGNGTRLTVT.

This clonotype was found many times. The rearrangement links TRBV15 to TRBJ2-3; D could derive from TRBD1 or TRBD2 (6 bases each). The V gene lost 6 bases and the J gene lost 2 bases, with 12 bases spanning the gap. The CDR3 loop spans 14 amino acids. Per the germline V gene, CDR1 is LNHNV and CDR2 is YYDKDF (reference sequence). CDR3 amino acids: CATREGGPTDTQYF. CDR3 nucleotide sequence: TGTGCCACCAGGGAAGGGGGGCCCACAGATACGCAGTATTTT.

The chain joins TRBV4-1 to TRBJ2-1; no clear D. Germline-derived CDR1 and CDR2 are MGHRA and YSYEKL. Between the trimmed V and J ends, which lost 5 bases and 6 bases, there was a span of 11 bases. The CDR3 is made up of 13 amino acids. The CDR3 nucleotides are TGCGCCAGCAGCAAAAGATCTTTCAATGAGCAGTTCTTC. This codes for CASSKRSFNEQFF.

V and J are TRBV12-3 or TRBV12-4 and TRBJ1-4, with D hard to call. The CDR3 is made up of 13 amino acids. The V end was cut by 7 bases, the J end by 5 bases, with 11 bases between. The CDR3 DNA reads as TGTGCCAGCACCCGCCCGCAGAATGAAAAACTGTTTTTT. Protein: CASTRPQNEKLFF.

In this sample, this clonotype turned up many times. This CDR3 reads CSAPQPGGAYGYTF. CDR3 coding DNA: TGCAGTGCTCCCCAGCCGGGGGGGGCTTATGGCTACACCTTC. The chain is built from TRBV20-1 and TRBJ1-2; D may be TRBD1 (6 bases). CDR3 length: 14 amino acids. Germline loops: CDR1 DFQATT, CDR2 SNEGSKA (reference sequence). V was shortened by 5 bases and J by 5 bases, with 18 bases between the two germline ends.

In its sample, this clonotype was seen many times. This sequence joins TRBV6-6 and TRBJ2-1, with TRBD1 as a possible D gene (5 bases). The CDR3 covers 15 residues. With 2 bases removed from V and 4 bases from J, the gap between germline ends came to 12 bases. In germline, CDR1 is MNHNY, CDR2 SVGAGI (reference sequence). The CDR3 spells CASSYDGAIYNEQFF. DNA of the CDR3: TGTGCCAGCAGTTACGATGGGGCTATTTACAATGAGCAGTTCTTC.

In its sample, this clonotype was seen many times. Here the CDR3 DNA reads TGTGCCAGCGGACAGGGGGCAAATCATCAGCCCCAGCATTTT. Its protein is CASGQGANHQPQHF. The genes are TRBV28 and TRBJ1-5, with 11 bases matching TRBD1. The CDR3 extends over 14 amino acids. Germline lookup yields CDR1 MDHEN and CDR2 SYDVKM. V dropped 8 bases and J dropped 5; count of bases not matched to a gene: 5.

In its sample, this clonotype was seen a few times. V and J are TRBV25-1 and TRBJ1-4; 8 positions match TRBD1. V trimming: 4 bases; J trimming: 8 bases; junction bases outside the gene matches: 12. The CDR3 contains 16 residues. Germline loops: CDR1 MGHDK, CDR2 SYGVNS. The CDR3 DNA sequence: TGTGCCAGCAGTGCATACGACAGGGGAGTAGGAGAAAAACTGTTTTTT. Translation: CASSAYDRGVGEKLFF.

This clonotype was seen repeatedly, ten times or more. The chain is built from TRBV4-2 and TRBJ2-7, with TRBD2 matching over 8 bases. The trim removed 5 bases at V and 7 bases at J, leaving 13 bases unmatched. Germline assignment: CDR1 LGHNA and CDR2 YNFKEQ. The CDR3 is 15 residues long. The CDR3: CASSEVAGMPTEQYF. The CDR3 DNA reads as TGTGCCAGCAGCGAAGTAGCGGGGATGCCTACGGAGCAGTACTTC.

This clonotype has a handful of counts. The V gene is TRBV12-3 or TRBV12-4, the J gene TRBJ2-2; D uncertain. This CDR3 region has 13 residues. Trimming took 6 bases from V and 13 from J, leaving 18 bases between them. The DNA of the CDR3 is TGTGCCAGCAGCCAGACCCCCCCCAGTGCGCTGTTTTTT. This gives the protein CASSQTPPSALFF.